Below are 16 T cell receptor beta chains sequenced from a single sample in a study of blood T cell repertoires in COVID-19. TCRdb's copy holds only in-frame clones and misses some; the assay was immunoSEQ multiplex PCR. The data contain about 190,000 clones, 82% of them seen just once; the ten biggest clones take up 6.5% to 9.5%. Sequencing input: peripheral blood. These receptors came from an older woman with COVID-19, enrolled during active disease.

The chain couples TRBV19 to TRBJ2-1, with D maybe TRBD1 (5 bases). V gave up 4 bases and J gave up 0 bases, with 10 bases separating them. The CDR3 covers 15 residues. Per the germline V gene, CDR1 is LNHDA and CDR2 is SQIVND (reference sequence). CDR3 nucleotides: TGTGCCAGTAGTAAGGGGCAGAACTCCTACAATGAGCAGTTCTTC. It codes for CASSKGQNSYNEQFF.

The CDR3 region is CASSRTGNHGYTF. The CDR3 bases are TGTGCCAGCAGCAGGACAGGAAACCATGGCTACACCTTC. The chain employs TRBV6-5 and TRBJ1-2, with 7 bases identical to TRBD1. Germline trimming cut 6 bases from V and 6 bases from J; bases unmatched to any gene: 7. Germline loops: CDR1 MNHEY, CDR2 SVGAGI. This CDR3 contains 13 residues.

This clone was recorded once. The chain recombines TRBV19 with TRBJ2-1, with D tentatively TRBD2 (5 bases). Germline CDR1 and CDR2: LNHDA and SQIVND (reference sequence). V was clipped by 1 base and J by 6 bases, with 10 bases between them. The CDR3 length is 14 residues. The CDR3 DNA is TGTGCCAGTAGTATAGCCCGACGGGGCAATGAGCAGTTCTTC. Translating it yields CASSIARRGNEQFF. Drawing the rest from reference TRBV19 and TRBJ2-1, the complete variable domain is DGGITQSPKYLFRKEGQNVTLSCEQNLNHDAMYWYRQDPGQGLRLIYYSQIVNDFQKGDIAEGYSVSREKKESFPLTVTSAQKNPTAFYLCASSIARRGNEQFFGPGTRLTVL.

This chain links TRBV5-1 with TRBJ1-1; 8 nucleotides line up with TRBD1. With V trimmed by 1 base and J by 7 bases, 9 bases remained unmatched. The germline V gene encodes CDR1 SGHRS and CDR2 YFSETQ. This CDR3 spans 15 amino acids. As DNA, the CDR3 is TGCGCCAGCAGCTTGTTAGTAACCGGACAGGGTGAAGCTTTCTTT. Its protein is CASSLLVTGQGEAFF.

The V gene is TRBV19, the J gene TRBJ2-1, with D perhaps TRBD1 (6 bases). The CDR3 has 13 amino acids. CDR1 LNHDA and CDR2 SQIVND come from the germline V gene (reference sequence). V was trimmed by 3 bases and J by 4 bases, leaving 7 bases between them. The CDR3 loop is CASSIGTYNEQFF. The CDR3 DNA follows: TGTGCCAGTAGTATTGGGACATACAATGAGCAGTTCTTC.

The chain uses TRBV7-2 and TRBJ2-2; weak D call: TRBD2 (5 bases). CDR1 is SGHTA and CDR2 is FQGNSA in the germline V gene. Trimming shortened V by 2 bases and J by 0 bases, and 10 bases separated the two germline ends. This CDR3 has 16 amino acids. The CDR3 protein is CASSLYRGANTGELFF. The DNA of the CDR3 is TGTGCCAGCAGCTTATACCGGGGAGCGAACACCGGGGAGCTGTTTTTT.

The CDR3 DNA reads TGTGCCAGCAGCGCGGTTGCCCAAGAGACCCAGTACTTC. Translated: CASSAVAQETQYF. The chain combines TRBV9 with TRBJ2-5, with D uncertain. This CDR3 spans 13 amino acids. V shed 3 bases and J shed 1 base, with 7 bases lying between them. CDR1 is SGDLS and CDR2 is YYNGEE in the germline V gene.

The chain links TRBV19 to TRBJ1-1, with D perhaps TRBD1 (6 bases). This CDR3 spans 15 amino acids. From germline, CDR1 is LNHDA and CDR2 SQIVND (reference sequence). V was pared by 4 bases and J by 4 bases, with 16 bases between. DNA of the CDR3: TGTGCCAGTAGTAGTCCGGGGGGCAAGAGCACTGAAGCTTTCTTT. Translating gives CASSSPGGKSTEAFF.

This sequence joins TRBV30 and TRBJ2-7; D unresolved. The CDR3 consists of 11 residues. CDR1 is GTSNPN, CDR2 SVGIG, per germline (reference sequence). Trimming stripped 3 bases from V and 3 bases from J, with 6 bases between. CDR3 residues: CAWRQNYEQYF. The CDR3 DNA reads TGTGCCTGGAGACAGAACTACGAGCAGTACTTC.

The chain combines TRBV5-5 with TRBJ1-1, with D tentatively TRBD1 (6 bases). This CDR3 is 13 amino acids long. The V gene's germline CDR1 is SGHKS and CDR2 YYEKEE (reference sequence). The CDR3 reads CASGGFNRDEAFF. CDR3 DNA: TGTGCTAGTGGGGGCTTCAACAGGGATGAAGCTTTCTTT. Combining the CDR3 with reference TRBV5-5 and TRBJ1-1 gives the whole variable domain DAGVTQSPTHLIKTRGQQVTLRCSPISGHKSVSWYQQVLGQGPQFIFQYYEKEERGRGNFPDRFSARQFPNYSSELNVNALLLGDSALYLCASGGFNRDEAFFGQGTRLTVV.

This chain uses TRBV6-4 with TRBJ2-5; the match to TRBD1 covers 7 bases. Germline CDR1 and CDR2: MRHNA and SNTAGT. V lost 6 bases and J lost 3; bases outside the gene matches: 4. The CDR3 is 13 amino acids. The CDR3 loop is CASRLDRKETQYF. DNA of the CDR3: TGTGCCAGCAGGCTGGACAGGAAAGAGACCCAGTACTTC.

This chain uses TRBV7-2 with TRBJ1-6; D unresolved. Germline V CDR1 and CDR2: SGHTA, FQGNSA. V was clipped by 3 bases and J by 12 bases, with 9 bases between them. The CDR3 covers 12 residues. The CDR3 bases are TGTGCCAGCAGCTTTCAACAGAAACCCCTCCACTTT. Protein product: CASSFQQKPLHF.

This clone was counted a few times. The chain joins TRBV6-1 to TRBJ2-3; TRBD2 matches at 11 bases. Germline CDR1 is MNHNS and CDR2 is SASEGT. The V gene end was trimmed by 0 bases and the J gene end by 4 bases; junction bases not matched to a gene: 0. The CDR3 sequence is 15 residues long. The CDR3 reads CASSEALAGADTQYF. CDR3 DNA sequence: TGTGCCAGCAGTGAAGCACTAGCGGGGGCAGATACGCAGTATTTT.

The CDR3 sequence: CASSLGTGVNGYTF. The DNA of the CDR3 is TGTGCCAGCAGTTTGGGGACAGGGGTTAATGGCTACACCTTC. The chain employs TRBV27 and TRBJ1-2, with 10 bases fitting TRBD1. The CDR3 extends over 14 amino acids. Germline V gene lookup returns CDR1 MNHEY and CDR2 SMNVEV (reference sequence). J gave up 6 bases and V 3 bases, and 4 bases lay outside the gene matches.

This chain uses TRBV5-1 with TRBJ2-2; D is uncertain. The CDR3 loop spans 15 amino acids. Germline-derived CDR1 and CDR2 are SGHRS and YFSETQ. With 2 bases removed from V and 1 base from J, the gap between germline ends came to 9 bases. In DNA, the CDR3 is TGCGCCAGCAGCTTTGGTAGCCTGAACACCGGGGAGCTGTTTTTT. Its protein product is CASSFGSLNTGELFF.

This chain links TRBV19 with TRBJ1-4, with D unclear. Trimming removed 4 bases at V and 5 bases at J, with 17 bases between. Germline V gene lookup returns CDR1 LNHDA and CDR2 SQIVND (reference sequence). The CDR3 spans 16 residues. The CDR3: CASSTRRLKTNEKLFF. Here the CDR3 DNA reads TGTGCCAGTAGTACACGAAGACTCAAAACGAATGAAAAACTGTTTTTT.